The 30 T cell receptor beta chains listed next were all sequenced from one sample in a study of PD-L1 blockade in urothelial cancer. The method was immunoSEQ multiplex PCR; TCRdb's version includes in-frame clones alone and lacks a portion of them. The sample carries 45,000 to 50,000 clones, around 88% recorded once. Specimen: PBMCs, collected around atezolizumab (anti-PD-L1) treatment. Receptor source: a man aged 80 or over with urothelial cancer.

The sample holds a few counts of this clone. The chain links TRBV11-2 to TRBJ2-1; weak D call: TRBD1 (6 bases). The CDR3 length is 16 residues. The V and J ends lost 1 base and 9 bases respectively, with 19 bases between them. CDR1 is SGHAT, CDR2 FQNNGV, per germline. In DNA, the CDR3 is TGTGCCAGCAGCTTAGCTGGAACTACAGGGAGCGGTGAGCAGTTCTTC. It yields the protein CASSLAGTTGSGEQFF.

This chain joins TRBV30 and TRBJ1-1; tentatively, D is TRBD1 (6 bases). The CDR3 runs 13 residues. Deletions cut 1 base from V and 8 bases from J, with 14 bases between. CDR1 and CDR2 from the germline V gene are GTSNPN and SVGIG (reference sequence). CDR3 sequence (DNA): TGTGCCTGGAGTGCAAAGACCAGGGGAGAAGCTTTCTTT. This codes for CAWSAKTRGEAFF.

This chain links TRBV21-1 with TRBJ1-5. TRBV21-1 is a documented pseudogene. CDR3 length: 18 residues. CDR3: CASILERVRRRSNQPQHF. The CDR3 bases are TGTGCCAGCATCTTAGAGCGGGTAAGACGACGGAGCAATCAGCCCCAGCATTTT.

J is TRBJ1-2 and V is TRBV4-2, with a tentative D call TRBD1 (5 bases). In germline, CDR1 is LGHNA, CDR2 YNFKEQ. This CDR3 is 15 amino acids long. The V and J ends lost 2 bases and 5 bases respectively, with 15 bases between them. CDR3 sequence (DNA): TGTGCCAGCAGCCAATCCGGACAAACCTCTTATGGCTACACCTTC. Its protein product is CASSQSGQTSYGYTF.

The V gene is TRBV28, the J gene TRBJ2-2, with 7 bases aligning to TRBD2. Trimming cost V 1 base and J 0 bases; bases outside gene matches: 2. Germline values: CDR1 MDHEN, CDR2 SYDVKM. The CDR3 loop spans 16 amino acids. CDR3 sequence reads: CASSLFAGANTGELFF. The CDR3 nucleotides read TGTGCCAGCAGTTTATTTGCGGGAGCGAACACCGGGGAGCTGTTTTTT.

The chain links TRBV30 to TRBJ2-1, with 8 positions matching TRBD2. Germline CDR1 GTSNPN, CDR2 SVGIG (reference sequence). V lost 5 bases and J lost 9; bases outside the gene matches: 12. The CDR3 runs to 14 residues. CDR3 region: CAWAKLAALTEQFF. CDR3 in DNA: TGTGCCTGGGCAAAACTAGCGGCCCTCACTGAGCAGTTCTTC.

The chain recombines TRBV28 with TRBJ1-5; tentatively, D is TRBD1 (6 bases). Germline V lookup: CDR1 MDHEN, CDR2 SYDVKM. With 6 bases removed from V and 6 bases from J, the gap between germline ends came to 12 bases. This CDR3 comprises 13 residues. The CDR3 nucleotides read TGTGCCAGCAGGAAGGGGGGGAGTCAGCCCCAGCATTTT. Translated, it gives CASRKGGSQPQHF.

This chain links TRBV9 with TRBJ2-3, with 8 bases matching TRBD1. V lost 3 bases to trimming and J lost 0 bases; unmatched junction nucleotides: 9. Germline CDR1 reads SGDLS; CDR2 reads YYNGEE. The CDR3 has 17 amino acids. CDR3 residues: CASSATPWTGSTDTQYF. For the CDR3, the DNA is TGTGCCAGCAGCGCGACCCCCTGGACAGGGAGCACAGATACGCAGTATTTT.

This clone was found once. This rearrangement joins TRBV5-1 to TRBJ2-1; 9 bases are shared with TRBD2. Germline-derived CDR1 and CDR2 are SGHRS and YFSETQ. CDR3 length: 14 amino acids. V dropped 0 bases and J dropped 6; count of bases not matched to a gene: 1. The CDR3 here is CASSLGGRGNEQFF. The CDR3 region has the DNA TGCGCCAGCAGCTTGGGCGGGAGGGGCAATGAGCAGTTCTTC.

The rearrangement joins TRBV4-3 to TRBJ1-3; no definite D call. The CDR3 extends over 15 amino acids. Trimming stripped 1 base from V and 4 bases from J, with 11 bases between. Germline V gene data show CDR1 as LGHNA and CDR2 as YSLEER. The CDR3 region is CASSQGGGPGNTIYF. DNA of the CDR3: TGCGCCAGCAGCCAAGGTGGAGGACCGGGAAACACCATATATTTT.

The chain joins TRBV2 to TRBJ1-2; TRBD1 matches 9 bases. The CDR3 covers 14 residues. Germline V gives CDR1 SNHLY, CDR2 FYNNEI. With V trimmed by 3 bases and J by 7 bases, 6 bases remained unmatched. CDR3 sequence: CASSEGLTGGGYTF. Here the CDR3 DNA reads TGTGCCAGCAGTGAGGGACTGACAGGGGGTGGCTACACCTTC.

The rearrangement joins TRBV10-2 to TRBJ2-7; TRBD1 matches 8 bases. The CDR3 is made up of 15 amino acids. The V and J ends lost 6 bases and 2 bases, in that order; junction bases with no gene match: 9. Germline V gene sequence: CDR1 WSHSY, CDR2 SAAADI. CDR3 sequence reads: CASSLGQGGAYEQYF. The CDR3, as DNA: TGCGCCAGCAGCCTCGGACAGGGAGGCGCCTACGAGCAGTACTTC.

The rearrangement joins TRBV4-1 to TRBJ2-3; 14 nucleotides match TRBD2. CDR3 length equals 16 residues. The ends lost 4 bases at V and 3 bases at J; junction bases unmatched: 3. Germline CDR1 reads MGHRA; CDR2 reads YSYEKL. The CDR3 protein is CASSLGLAGGTDTQYF. CDR3 coding DNA: TGCGCCAGCAGCCTAGGACTAGCGGGAGGAACAGATACGCAGTATTTT.

The chain combines TRBV5-8 with TRBJ1-2, with D perhaps matching TRBD1 (5 bases). The V end was cut by 4 bases, the J end by 7 bases, with 17 bases between. The CDR3 loop spans 14 amino acids. The germline gives CDR1 SGHTS, CDR2 YDEGEE. The DNA for the CDR3 is TGTGCCAGCAGCCGGTTGTCCTCAGGGTTTGGCTACACCTTC. It is translated as CASSRLSSGFGYTF.

Only one count was recorded for this clone. The V gene is TRBV15, the J gene TRBJ2-1; the D is unclear. Deletions cut 8 bases from V and 4 bases from J, with 6 bases between. The CDR3 totals 11 residues. Per germline, CDR1 LNHNV and CDR2 YYDKDF (reference sequence). The CDR3 coding sequence is TGTGCCACCCTCCAGTACAATGAGCAGTTCTTC. Translating it yields CATLQYNEQFF.

The chain recombines TRBV5-1 with TRBJ1-2; no clear D gene. Per germline, CDR1 SGHRS and CDR2 YFSETQ. V was clipped by 3 bases and J by 2 bases, with 8 bases between them. The CDR3 runs 13 residues. The CDR3 region has the DNA TGCGCCAGCAGCTCCACGGGGAACTATGGCTACACCTTC. It codes for CASSSTGNYGYTF.

The chain uses TRBV5-1 and TRBJ2-1; tentatively, D is TRBD1 (5 bases). V lost 4 bases and J 0 bases, leaving 17 bases between the germline ends. Germline V gene sequence: CDR1 SGHRS, CDR2 YFSETQ. This CDR3 contains 17 residues. CDR3 nucleotide sequence: TGCGCCAGCAGCCTATTAGACAGCACGAGCTCCTACAATGAGCAGTTCTTC. This translates into CASSLLDSTSSYNEQFF.

V and J are TRBV19 and TRBJ2-7; weak D call: TRBD1 (5 bases). V was clipped by 6 bases and J by 2 bases, with 11 bases between them. Per the germline V gene, CDR1 is LNHDA and CDR2 is SQIVND (reference sequence). This CDR3 spans 13 amino acids. The CDR3 protein is CASRSLGAYEQYF. The CDR3 DNA reads as TGTGCCAGTAGGTCGCTAGGGGCCTACGAGCAGTACTTC.

The rearrangement uses TRBV2 and TRBJ1-1; 7 nucleotides line up with TRBD1. The CDR3 length is 13 residues. V was pared by 7 bases and J by 0 bases, with 2 bases of the junction left unmatched. Germline-derived CDR1 and CDR2 are SNHLY and FYNNEI. The CDR3 coding sequence is TGTGCCAGCAAAGGACAGGTGAACACTGAAGCTTTCTTT. Protein sequence: CASKGQVNTEAFF.

The chain links TRBV4-1 to TRBJ2-1, with 8 nucleotides matching TRBD1. The CDR3 totals 15 residues. Germline values: CDR1 MGHRA, CDR2 YSYEKL. Losses at the gene ends were 6 bases for V and 3 bases for J; bases not matched to a gene: 7. The CDR3 DNA sequence: TGCGCCAGCAGGCTCGGACAGGGAGTCTACAATGAGCAGTTCTTC. It specifies CASRLGQGVYNEQFF.

The chain is built from TRBV11-2 and TRBJ2-1; D not certain. The germline V gene encodes CDR1 SGHAT and CDR2 FQNNGV. The CDR3 is 16 amino acids. V gave up 5 bases and J gave up 1 base, with 15 bases separating them. The CDR3 loop is CASSRLGPGSYNEQFF. The CDR3 DNA follows: TGTGCCAGCAGCCGCCTAGGCCCCGGGTCCTACAATGAGCAGTTCTTC.

The rearrangement uses TRBV2 and TRBJ1-2; D possibly corresponds to TRBD1 (5 bases). This CDR3 has 11 amino acids. The germline gives CDR1 SNHLY, CDR2 FYNNEI. V was clipped by 8 bases and J by 3 bases, with 7 bases between them. The CDR3 sequence is CASVRDYGYTF. The CDR3 nucleotides are TGTGCCAGCGTCAGGGACTATGGCTACACCTTC.

The chain uses TRBV9 and TRBJ2-7, with TRBD2 matching 10 bases. CDR3 length equals 14 residues. V lost 0 bases to trimming and J lost 6 bases; unmatched junction nucleotides: 3. Germline CDR1 and CDR2: SGDLS and YYNGEE. CDR3 protein: CASSVEAGGREQYF. CDR3 nucleotides: TGTGCCAGCAGCGTAGAAGCGGGAGGGCGCGAGCAGTACTTC.

The chain uses TRBV14 and TRBJ2-3; the match to TRBD2 covers 10 bases. Germline assignment: CDR1 SGHDN and CDR2 FVKESK. The junction had 5 bases not matched to a gene; V was cut back by 1 base and J by 4 bases. CDR3 size: 16 residues. The CDR3 is CASSQGPSGRSDTQYF. The DNA of the CDR3 is TGTGCCAGCAGCCAAGGTCCTAGCGGGAGATCAGATACGCAGTATTTT.

This rearrangement joins TRBV6-4 to TRBJ2-1; D not resolved. V shed 5 bases and J shed 4 bases, with 9 bases lying between them. CDR1 is MRHNA and CDR2 is SNTAGT in the germline V gene. This CDR3 is built from 13 residues. The CDR3 loop is CASSSSLYNEQFF. The CDR3 DNA sequence: TGTGCCAGCAGTTCTTCCTTGTACAATGAGCAGTTCTTC.

CDR3 DNA: TGTGCCAGCCTGACGAGGCCGAACACCGGGGAGCTGTTTTTT. It codes for CASLTRPNTGELFF. The rearrangement joins TRBV27 to TRBJ2-2; no definite D call. The ends were cut back, 8 bases at V and 0 bases at J, with 10 bases in the middle. Germline lookup yields CDR1 MNHEY and CDR2 SMNVEV (reference sequence). The CDR3 covers 14 residues.

This chain connects TRBV5-1 to TRBJ1-1, with no clear D. V lost 5 bases to trimming and J lost 1 base, with 18 bases between them. The germline V gene has CDR1 SGHRS and CDR2 YFSETQ. The CDR3 contains 16 residues. CDR3 protein: CASSIVSAQPNTEAFF. The CDR3 DNA sequence: TGCGCCAGCAGTATTGTCAGTGCTCAACCGAACACTGAAGCTTTCTTT.

The chain links TRBV28 to TRBJ2-3; 11 nucleotides align to TRBD2. J lost 3 bases, V lost 4 bases, and 12 bases had no gene match. Germline V lookup: CDR1 MDHEN, CDR2 SYDVKM. The CDR3 sequence is 18 residues long. The DNA of the CDR3 is TGTGCCAGCAGTTCCCTATCGGGACTAGCGGAACGGACAGATACGCAGTATTTT. It yields the protein CASSSLSGLAERTDTQYF. Based on the CDR3 plus reference TRBV28 and TRBJ2-3, the full variable domain is DVKVTQSSRYLVKRTGEKVFLECVQDMDHENMFWYRQDPGLGLRLIYFSYDVKMKEKGDIPEGYSVSREKKERFSLILESASTNQTSMYLCASSSLSGLAERTDTQYFGPGTRLTVL.

CDR3 sequence: CASSIGDTGNYEQYF. Written as DNA, the CDR3 is TGTGCCAGTAGTATCGGGGACACGGGGAACTACGAGCAGTACTTC. This chain joins TRBV19 and TRBJ2-7; possibly TRBD1 for D (6 bases). The CDR3 runs 15 residues. The V gene lost 3 bases and the J gene lost 3 bases, with 15 bases spanning the gap. Germline CDR1 is LNHDA and CDR2 is SQIVND (reference sequence). The full variable domain, in which reference TRBV19 and TRBJ2-7 provide the parts outside the CDR3, is DGGITQSPKYLFRKEGQNVTLSCEQNLNHDAMYWYRQDPGQGLRLIYYSQIVNDFQKGDIAEGYSVSREKKESFPLTVTSAQKNPTAFYLCASSIGDTGNYEQYFGPGTRLTVT.

This clone was counted between two and nine times. The chain couples TRBV30 to TRBJ1-2; no firm D call. Trimming removed 4 bases from V and 2 bases from J, with 11 bases in between. CDR1 is GTSNPN, CDR2 SVGIG, per germline (reference sequence). This CDR3 comprises 13 residues. CDR3 bases: TGTGCCTGGATCCCGGCAGGAAACTATGGCTACACCTTC. It is translated as CAWIPAGNYGYTF.